Here is one T cell receptor beta chain with its context. These data belong to a study of blood T cell repertoires in COVID-19. Turning to the study itself: Sample material is recorded as cDNA or gDNA derived from T cells, B-cell-depleted T cells, or PBMCs.

The repertoire was sequenced with immunoSEQ multiplex PCR; TCRdb's copy has only in-frame clones and lacks some. Among 310,000 or so clones listed, about 90% were seen once. V was trimmed by 1 base and J by 8 bases, leaving 9 bases between them. This CDR3 spans 13 amino acids. The germline CDR1 and CDR2 sequences are SGHTA and FQGNSA. The sequence was obtained from a woman in her thirties who had recovered from COVID-19. The sample taken for sequencing was peripheral blood. V is TRBV7-2 and J is TRBJ2-1; no definite D call. CDR3 amino acids: CASSLVLEHEQFF. The CDR3 nucleotides read TGTGCCAGCAGCTTAGTCCTAGAACATGAGCAGTTCTTC.